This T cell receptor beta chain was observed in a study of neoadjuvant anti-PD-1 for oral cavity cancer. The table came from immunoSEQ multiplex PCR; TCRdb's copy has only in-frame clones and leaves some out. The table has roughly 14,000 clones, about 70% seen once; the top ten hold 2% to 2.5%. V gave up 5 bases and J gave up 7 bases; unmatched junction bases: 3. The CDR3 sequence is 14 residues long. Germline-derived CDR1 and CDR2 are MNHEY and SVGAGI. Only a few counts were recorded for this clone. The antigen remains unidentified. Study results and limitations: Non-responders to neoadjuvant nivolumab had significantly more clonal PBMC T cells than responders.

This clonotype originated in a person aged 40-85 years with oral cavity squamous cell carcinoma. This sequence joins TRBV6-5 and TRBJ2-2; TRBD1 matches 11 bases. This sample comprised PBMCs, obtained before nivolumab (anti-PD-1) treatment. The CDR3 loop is CASSGDRGSGELFF. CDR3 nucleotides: TGTGCCAGCAGTGGGGACAGGGGGAGCGGGGAGCTGTTTTTT.